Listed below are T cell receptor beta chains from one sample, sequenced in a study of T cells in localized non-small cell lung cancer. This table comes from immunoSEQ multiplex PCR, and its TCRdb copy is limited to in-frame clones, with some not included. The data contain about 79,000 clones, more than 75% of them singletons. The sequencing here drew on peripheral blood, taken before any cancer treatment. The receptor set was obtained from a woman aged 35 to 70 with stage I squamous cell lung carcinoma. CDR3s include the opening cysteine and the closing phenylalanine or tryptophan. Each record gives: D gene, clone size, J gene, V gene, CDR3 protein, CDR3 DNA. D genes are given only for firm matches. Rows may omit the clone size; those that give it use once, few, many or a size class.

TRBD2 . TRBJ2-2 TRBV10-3 CAISGSGGASGELFF TGTGCCATCAGTGGTAGCGGGGGGGCCTCCGGGGAGCTGTTTTTT
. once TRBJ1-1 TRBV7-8 CASSVQGSRRTEAFF TGTGCCAGCAGCGTACAGGGTTCTCGAAGGACTGAAGCTTTCTTT
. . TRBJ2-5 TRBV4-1 CASSQDWEGGETQYF TGCGCCAGCAGCCAAGATTGGGAGGGGGGGGAGACCCAGTACTTC
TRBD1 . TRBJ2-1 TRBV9 CASSVDFSGGNNEQFF TGTGCCAGCAGCGTAGACTTCTCAGGGGGCAACAATGAGCAGTTCTTC
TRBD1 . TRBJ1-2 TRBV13 CASSFGQGTDGYTF TGTGCCAGCAGCTTCGGACAGGGGACCGATGGCTACACCTTC
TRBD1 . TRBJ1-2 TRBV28 CASEDRGRIYGYTF TGTGCCAGCGAAGACAGGGGGCGTATCTATGGCTACACCTTC
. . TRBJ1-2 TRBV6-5 CASTRGSEGYTF TGTGCCAGCACCAGGGGTTCAGAGGGCTACACCTTC
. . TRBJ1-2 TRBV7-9 CASSRGGGVNYGYTF TGTGCCAGCAGCCGGGGAGGGGGTGTTAACTATGGCTACACCTTC
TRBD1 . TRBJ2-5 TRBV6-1 CASEKGAKETQYF TGTGCCAGCGAAAAGGGGGCAAAAGAGACCCAGTACTTC
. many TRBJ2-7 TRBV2 CASSTSPGQLYEQYF TGTGCCAGCAGTACCTCCCCGGGACAACTCTACGAGCAGTACTTC
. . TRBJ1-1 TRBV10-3 CAISEAVRIPEAFF TGTGCCATCAGTGAGGCGGTTAGGATCCCTGAAGCTTTCTTT
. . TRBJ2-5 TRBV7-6 CASSLLRGETQYF TGTGCCAGCAGCTTACTTCGGGGAGAGACCCAGTACTTC
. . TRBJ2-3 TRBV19 CASTTQKGPPSTDTQYF TGTGCCAGTACCACACAAAAGGGTCCACCTAGCACAGATACGCAGTATTTT
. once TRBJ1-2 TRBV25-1 CASSEYRGGRSRGYTF TGTGCCAGCAGTGAATATCGCGGGGGGCGATCGCGGGGCTACACCTTC
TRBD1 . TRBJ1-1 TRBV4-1 CASSQWEGATGAFF TGCGCCAGCAGCCAATGGGAGGGGGCAACAGGGGCTTTCTTT
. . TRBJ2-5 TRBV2 CASSDVVETQYF TGTGCCAGCAGTGACGTAGTAGAGACCCAGTACTTC
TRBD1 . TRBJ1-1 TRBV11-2 CASSLGTGYTEAFF TGTGCCAGCAGCTTAGGGACAGGGTACACTGAAGCTTTCTTT
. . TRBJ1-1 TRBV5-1 CASSPTGNTEAFF TGCGCCAGCAGCCCCACAGGGAACACTGAAGCTTTCTTT
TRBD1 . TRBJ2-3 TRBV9 CASSVAQGRGSTDTQYF TGTGCCAGCAGCGTAGCCCAAGGCAGGGGGAGCACAGATACGCAGTATTTT
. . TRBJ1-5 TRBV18 CASSPPGADSNQPQHF TGTGCCAGCTCACCACCGGGTGCGGATAGCAATCAGCCCCAGCATTTT
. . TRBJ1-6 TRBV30 CAWSWGRGGSPLHF TGTGCCTGGAGTTGGGGCAGGGGAGGATCACCCCTCCACTTT
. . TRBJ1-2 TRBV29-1 CSVERRGGAGYTF TGCAGCGTTGAAAGGAGAGGGGGTGCTGGCTACACCTTC
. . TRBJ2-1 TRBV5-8 CASSPPNLDEQFF TGTGCCAGCAGTCCCCCGAATCTCGATGAGCAGTTCTTC
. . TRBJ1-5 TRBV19 CASKVREWNQPQHF TGTGCCAGTAAGGTCAGGGAGTGGAATCAGCCCCAGCATTTT
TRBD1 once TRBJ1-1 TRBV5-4 CASSSPQRTGDTEAFF TGTGCCAGCAGCTCTCCTCAACGGACAGGGGACACTGAAGCTTTCTTT
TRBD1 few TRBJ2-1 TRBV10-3 CAISKSGQGNNEQFF TGTGCCATCAGTAAAAGCGGACAGGGGAATAATGAGCAGTTCTTC
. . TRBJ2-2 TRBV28 CASVDTNTGELFF TGTGCCAGCGTTGACACAAACACCGGGGAGCTGTTTTTT
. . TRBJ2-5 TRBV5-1 CASSLGTVDLPTQYF TGCGCCAGCAGCTTGGGGACGGTGGACCTCCCGACCCAGTACTTC
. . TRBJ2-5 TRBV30 CARTSGYQETQYF TGTGCCCGGACGTCGGGGTACCAAGAGACCCAGTACTTC
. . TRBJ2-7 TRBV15 CATSREATYEQYF TGTGCCACCAGCAGAGAGGCCACCTACGAGCAGTACTTC
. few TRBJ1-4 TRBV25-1 CASSDSGANNEKLFF TGTGCCAGCAGTGATTCCGGGGCCAATAATGAAAAACTGTTTTTT
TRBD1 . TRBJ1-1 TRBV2 CASRPGQGSLRGMNTEAFF TGTGCCAGCAGGCCCGGACAGGGGTCTCTGCGCGGGATGAACACTGAAGCTTTCTTT
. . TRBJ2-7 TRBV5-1 CASSPRRVRIGEQYF TGCGCCAGCAGCCCCCGACGGGTCCGGATCGGCGAGCAGTACTTC
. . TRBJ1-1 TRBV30 CAWGGLNTEAFF TGTGCCTGGGGGGGGTTAAACACTGAAGCTTTCTTT
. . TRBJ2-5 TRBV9 CASSPRTTQETQYF TGTGCCAGCAGCCCCCGGACCACCCAAGAGACCCAGTACTTC
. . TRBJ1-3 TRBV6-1 CASSAQGPTSSGNTIYF TGTGCCAGCAGTGCTCAAGGTCCGACGAGCTCTGGAAACACCATATATTTT
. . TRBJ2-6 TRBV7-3 CASSLSPRQLSGANVLTF TGTGCCAGCAGCTTATCACCTCGACAGCTCTCTGGGGCCAACGTCCTGACTTTC
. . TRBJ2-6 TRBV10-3 CAISGRTARTSGANVLTF TGTGCCATCAGTGGCCGGACCGCCAGGACCTCTGGGGCCAACGTCCTGACTTTC
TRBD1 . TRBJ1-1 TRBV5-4 CASSPLTGDTEAFF TGTGCCAGCAGCCCATTGACAGGGGACACTGAAGCTTTCTTT
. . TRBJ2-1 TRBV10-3 CAISESREQFF TGTGCCATCAGTGAGTCGAGGGAGCAGTTCTTC
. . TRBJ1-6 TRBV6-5 CASSSYNSPLHF TGTGCCAGCAGCAGTTATAATTCACCCCTCCACTTT
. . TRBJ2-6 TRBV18 CASSPERVGANVLTF TGTGCCAGCTCACCAGAGAGGGTTGGGGCCAACGTCCTGACTTTC
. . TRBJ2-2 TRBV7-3 CASSLTGGQPGELFF TGTGCCAGCAGCTTAACGGGGGGGCAGCCCGGGGAGCTGTTTTTT
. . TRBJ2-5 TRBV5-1 CASSLTPGGPKETQYF TGCGCCAGCAGCTTAACCCCCGGGGGCCCAAAAGAGACCCAGTACTTC
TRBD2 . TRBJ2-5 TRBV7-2 CASSLRGGAAETQYF TGTGCCAGCAGCTTACGCGGGGGGGCCGCGGAGACCCAGTACTTC
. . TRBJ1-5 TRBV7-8 CASSLLAYGDNQPQHF TGTGCCAGCAGCTTATTAGCATACGGGGACAATCAGCCCCAGCATTTT
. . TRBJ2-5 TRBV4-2 CASSQFGTHGVETQYF TGTGCCAGCAGCCAATTCGGGACTCACGGCGTAGAGACCCAGTACTTC